What follows is one T cell receptor (beta chain) and its context. The target antigen is unknown. The data were produced by immunoSEQ multiplex PCR, yet TCRdb's version contains in-frame clones alone and is incomplete. The sample lists fewer than 55,000 clones, 92% occurring once. The data are from a study of cytomegalovirus exposure and HLA in healthy donors. Study information: The approximately 130 validation repertoires and the roughly 670 first-cohort repertoires shared a platform, a later analysis reported. Whole-study findings and limits: Most TCR sequences proved rare, with some public TCRs found in many donors.

This TCR came from a man aged 18 to 30 in good health and CMV-seronegative. The sequenced sample consisted of PBMCs.

The CDR3 coding sequence is TGTGCCAGCAGCCCCCGGCGCGGAGAAGAGACCCAGTACTTC. Its protein product is CASSPRRGEETQYF. The chain uses TRBV11-2 and TRBJ2-5; no clear D gene. CDR1 SGHAT and CDR2 FQNNGV come from the germline V gene. This CDR3 comprises 14 residues. The ends were cut back, 5 bases at V and 3 bases at J, with 13 bases in the middle. Filled out from reference TRBV11-2 and TRBJ2-5, the complete variable domain reads EAGVAQSPRYKIIEKRQSVAFWCNPISGHATLYWYQQILGQGPKLLIQFQNNGVVDDSQLPKDRFSAERLKGVDSTLKIQPAKLEDSAVYLCASSPRRGEETQYFGPGTRLLVL.